This TCR beta chain was sequenced for a study of T cell responses to AZD1222 COVID-19 vaccine. General study findings and limits: Distributed over spike, vaccine-associated CD4 TCRs predominated at 160-218 and 743-854. As reported, nearly half of all spike-specific TCRs target variant regions that are unmutated. Repertoires in all cases were sampled only once the peak T cell response had passed. Possibly, clonal diversity was underestimated; donors were largely white British and included more females.

Germline V gene lookup returns CDR1 SGHTA and CDR2 FQGNSA. V shed 0 bases and J shed 9 bases, with 15 bases lying between them. CDR3 length: 15 amino acids. The table came from immunoSEQ multiplex PCR; TCRdb's copy has only in-frame clones and leaves some out. The data hold roughly 120,000 clones, with just over 85% observed a single time. About this clone itself: Its antigen remains unidentified.

Sequenced here: peripheral blood, sampled on day 0 of AZD1222 vaccination. The rearrangement joins TRBV7-2 to TRBJ1-5; weak D call: TRBD1 (5 bases). The TCR comes from an adult in good health. In DNA form, the CDR3 reads TGTGCCAGCAGCTTAGCGGGGCAGGGAGTACGGCCCCAGCATTTT. This codes for CASSLAGQGVRPQHF.